This T cell receptor (beta chain) was captured in a study of CD8+CD57+ T cells in acquired aplastic anemia. Notes on this clonotype: What it binds is not known.

Using genomic DNA as the template, TCR beta VDJ and CDR3 profiling was carried out. One entry per CDR3 protein results from TCRdb running MiXCR on the reads. The sample lists hundreds of thousands of distinct CDR3 sequences, about two thirds seen once, with under 4.5% in the top ten. V was pared by 4 bases and J by 0 bases, with 7 bases between. The CDR3 is 13 amino acids. CDR1 is SGDLS and CDR2 is YYNGEE in the germline V gene. General study results and limits: Patients and controls shared some 30 CD8+ CDR3 sequences, highly expressed in patients.

Input material: sorted CD4+, CD8+, or CD8+CD57+ T cells (not recorded which) from PBMCs. The source is a human donor in good health, serving as a control. The V call is TRBV9, the J call TRBJ1-1; D remains ambiguous. The CDR3 spells CASSPPMNTEAFF. In DNA, the CDR3 is TGTGCCAGCAGCCCTCCCATGAACACTGAAGCTTTCTTT. Full variable domain (missing parts from reference TRBV9 and TRBJ1-1): DSGVTQTPKHLITATGQRVTLRCSPRSGDLSVYWYQQSLDQGLQFLIQYYNGEERAKGNILERFSAQQFPDLHSELNLSSLELGDSALYFCASSPPMNTEAFFGQGTRLTVV.